The 8 T cell receptor beta chains presented below share a single source sample, sequenced in a study of control samples from healthy donors and cancer patients (dated by TCRdb to the early 2020s). Library construction relied on the immunoSEQ multiplex PCR assay. The immuneACCESS repertoire file appears here via TCRdb, limited to in-frame rearrangements. These files lack a portion of the clones; in checked studies, under half of the deficit traces to unresolved V genes, and the cause of the others is not known. Here the sample has 40,000 to 45,000 clones; 70% occur a single time. The top ten clones comprise roughly 15% of the sample. Sequenced: formalin-fixed, paraffin-embedded tissue. The receptors shown here come from a male donor with melanoma.

Judged by abundance, this clone is medium-sized. Here the CDR3 reads CASSYRTGFGTNEKLFF. CDR3 nucleotide sequence: TGTGCCAGCAGCTACCGAACAGGGTTTGGGACTAATGAAAAACTGTTTTTT. J is TRBJ1-4 and V is TRBV7-8; perhaps TRBD1 as D (6 bases). In germline, CDR1 is SGHVS, CDR2 FQNEAQ. The CDR3 contains 17 residues. Between the trimmed V and J ends, which lost 4 bases and 2 bases, there was a span of 17 bases.

V gene TRBV24-1 combines with J gene TRBJ2-7, with D possibly being TRBD1 or TRBD2 (5 bases each). This CDR3 has 20 residues. Trimming stripped 3 bases from V and 0 bases from J, with 26 bases between. Germline CDR1 reads KGHDR; CDR2 reads SFDVKD. The CDR3 region has the DNA TGTGCCACCAGTGATCTCTCGTCCAGCTATGGGACGGCGAGCTCCTACGAGCAGTACTTC. Residues: CATSDLSSSYGTASSYEQYF.

The chain recombines TRBV2 with TRBJ2-1; D remains unclear. Germline CDR1 is SNHLY and CDR2 is FYNNEI. Trimming shortened V by 7 bases and J by 3 bases, and 4 bases separated the two germline ends. The CDR3 runs to 11 residues. CDR3 nucleotide sequence: TGTGCCAGCACGAACTACAATGAGCAGTTCTTC. Its protein product is CASTNYNEQFF.

The rearrangement links TRBV12-3 or TRBV12-4 to TRBJ2-7; no reliable D call. Trimming stripped 7 bases from V and 3 bases from J, with 10 bases between. This CDR3 comprises 12 residues. This CDR3 is CASTPSDYEQYF. CDR3 bases: TGTGCCAGCACCCCGTCGGACTACGAGCAGTACTTC.

This chain links TRBV6-1 with TRBJ2-4; the D is unclear. This CDR3 spans 16 amino acids. Germline lookup yields CDR1 MNHNS and CDR2 SASEGT. Trimming stripped 3 bases from V and 5 bases from J, with 17 bases between. The CDR3 nucleotides are TGTGCCAGCAGTGAGAGCCCACAGACGATCCAAAACATTCAGTACTTC. This codes for CASSESPQTIQNIQYF.

This clone was observed a handful of times. This chain joins TRBV28 and TRBJ1-5; 11 positions match TRBD1. Trimming at V came to 5 bases and at J to 5 bases, leaving 8 bases not matched to a gene. The CDR3 covers 16 residues. CDR1 is MDHEN, CDR2 SYDVKM, per germline. CDR3 sequence: CASSPRRDRGYQPQHF. CDR3 coding DNA: TGTGCCAGCAGTCCCCGCCGGGACAGGGGGTATCAGCCCCAGCATTTT.

The gene calls are TRBV6-5 and TRBJ2-3; 9 nucleotides line up with TRBD1. The V and J ends lost 4 bases and 4 bases, in that order; junction bases with no gene match: 6. Germline V gene data show CDR1 as MNHEY and CDR2 as SVGAGI. CDR3 length equals 15 residues. CDR3 nucleotides: TGTGCCAGCAGTTCTTTGGGACAGGGATCAGATACGCAGTATTTT. It encodes CASSSLGQGSDTQYF.

This clone was observed a handful of times. This chain connects TRBV15 to TRBJ2-7, with 9 nucleotides matching TRBD1. V gave up 0 bases and J gave up 5 bases; unmatched junction bases: 8. CDR3 length: 16 amino acids. Germline CDR1 reads LNHNV; CDR2 reads YYDKDF (reference sequence). For the CDR3, the DNA is TGTGCCACCAGCAGAGATCCGGGGACAGGGTACAACGAGCAGTACTTC. It is translated as CATSRDPGTGYNEQYF.